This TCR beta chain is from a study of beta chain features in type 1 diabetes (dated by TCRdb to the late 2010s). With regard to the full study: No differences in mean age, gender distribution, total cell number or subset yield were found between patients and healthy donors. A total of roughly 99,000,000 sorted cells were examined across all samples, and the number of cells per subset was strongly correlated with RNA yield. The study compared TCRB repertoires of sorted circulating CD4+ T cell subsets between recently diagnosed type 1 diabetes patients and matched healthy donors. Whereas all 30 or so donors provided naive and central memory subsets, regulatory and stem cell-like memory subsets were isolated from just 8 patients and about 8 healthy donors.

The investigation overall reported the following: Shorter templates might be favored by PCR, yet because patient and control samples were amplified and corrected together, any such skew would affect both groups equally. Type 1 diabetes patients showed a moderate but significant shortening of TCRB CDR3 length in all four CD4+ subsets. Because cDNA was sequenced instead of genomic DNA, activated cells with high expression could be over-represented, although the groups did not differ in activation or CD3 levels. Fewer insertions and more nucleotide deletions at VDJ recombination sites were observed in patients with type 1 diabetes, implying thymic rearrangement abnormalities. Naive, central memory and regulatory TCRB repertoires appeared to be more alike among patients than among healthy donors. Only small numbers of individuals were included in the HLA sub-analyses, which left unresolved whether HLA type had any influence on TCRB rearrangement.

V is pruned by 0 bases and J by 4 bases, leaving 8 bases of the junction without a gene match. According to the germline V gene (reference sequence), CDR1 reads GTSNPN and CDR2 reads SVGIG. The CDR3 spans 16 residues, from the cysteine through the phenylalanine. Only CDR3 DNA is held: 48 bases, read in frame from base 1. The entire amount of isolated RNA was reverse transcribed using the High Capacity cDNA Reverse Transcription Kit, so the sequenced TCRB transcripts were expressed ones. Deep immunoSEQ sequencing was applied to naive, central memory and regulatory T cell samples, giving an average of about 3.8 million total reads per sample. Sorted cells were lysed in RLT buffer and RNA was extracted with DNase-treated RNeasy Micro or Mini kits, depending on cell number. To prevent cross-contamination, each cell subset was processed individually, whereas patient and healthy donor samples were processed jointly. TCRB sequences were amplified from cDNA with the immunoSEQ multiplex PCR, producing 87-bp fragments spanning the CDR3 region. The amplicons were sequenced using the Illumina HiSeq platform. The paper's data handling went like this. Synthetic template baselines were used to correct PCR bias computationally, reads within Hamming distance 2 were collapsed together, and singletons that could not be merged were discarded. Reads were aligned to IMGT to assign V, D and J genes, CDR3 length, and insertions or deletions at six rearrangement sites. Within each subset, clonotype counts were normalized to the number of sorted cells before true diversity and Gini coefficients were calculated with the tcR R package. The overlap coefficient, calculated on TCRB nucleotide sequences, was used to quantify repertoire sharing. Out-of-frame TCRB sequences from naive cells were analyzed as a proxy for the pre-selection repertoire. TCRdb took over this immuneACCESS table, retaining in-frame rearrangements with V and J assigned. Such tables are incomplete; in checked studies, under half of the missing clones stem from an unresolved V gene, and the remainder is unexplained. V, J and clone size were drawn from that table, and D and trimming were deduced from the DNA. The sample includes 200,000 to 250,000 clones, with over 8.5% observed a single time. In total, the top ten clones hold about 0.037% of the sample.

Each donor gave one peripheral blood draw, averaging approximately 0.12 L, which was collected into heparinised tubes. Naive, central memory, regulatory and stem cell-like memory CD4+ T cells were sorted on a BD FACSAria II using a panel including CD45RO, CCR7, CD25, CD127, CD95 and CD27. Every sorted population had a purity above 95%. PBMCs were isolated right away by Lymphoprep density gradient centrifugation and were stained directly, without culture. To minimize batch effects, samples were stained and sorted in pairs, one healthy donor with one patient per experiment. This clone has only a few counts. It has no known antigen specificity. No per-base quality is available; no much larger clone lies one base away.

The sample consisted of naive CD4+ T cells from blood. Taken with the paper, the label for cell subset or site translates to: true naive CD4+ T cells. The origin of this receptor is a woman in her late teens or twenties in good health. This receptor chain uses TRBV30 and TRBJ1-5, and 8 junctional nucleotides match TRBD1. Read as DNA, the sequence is TGTGCCTGGAGTGTTATCGGACAGGGCGCAAATCAGCCCCAGCATTTT. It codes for CAWSVIGQGANQPQHF.